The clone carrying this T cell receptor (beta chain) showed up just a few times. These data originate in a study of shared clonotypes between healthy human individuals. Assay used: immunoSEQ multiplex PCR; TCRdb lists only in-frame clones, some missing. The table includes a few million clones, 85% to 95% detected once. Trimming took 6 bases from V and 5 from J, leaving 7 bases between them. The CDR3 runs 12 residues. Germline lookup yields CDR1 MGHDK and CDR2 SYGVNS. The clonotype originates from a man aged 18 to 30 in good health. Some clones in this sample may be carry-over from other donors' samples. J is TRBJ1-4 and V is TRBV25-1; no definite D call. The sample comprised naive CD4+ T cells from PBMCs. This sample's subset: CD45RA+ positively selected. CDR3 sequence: CASRDGNEKLFF. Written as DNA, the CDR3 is TGTGCCAGCAGGGACGGGAATGAAAAACTGTTTTTT.